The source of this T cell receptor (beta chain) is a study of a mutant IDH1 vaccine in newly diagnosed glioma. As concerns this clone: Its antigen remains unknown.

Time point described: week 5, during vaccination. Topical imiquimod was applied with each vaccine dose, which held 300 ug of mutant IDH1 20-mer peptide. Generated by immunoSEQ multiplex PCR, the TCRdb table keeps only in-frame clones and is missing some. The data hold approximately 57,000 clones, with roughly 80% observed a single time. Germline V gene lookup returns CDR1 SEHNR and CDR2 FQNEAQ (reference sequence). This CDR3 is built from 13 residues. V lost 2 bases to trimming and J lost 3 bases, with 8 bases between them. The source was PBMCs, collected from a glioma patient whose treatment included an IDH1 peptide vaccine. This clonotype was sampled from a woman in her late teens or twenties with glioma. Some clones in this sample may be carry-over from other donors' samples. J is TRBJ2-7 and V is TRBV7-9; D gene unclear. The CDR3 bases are TGTGCCAGCAGCTTAAGACACCTCTACGAGCAGTACTTC. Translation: CASSLRHLYEQYF.